A selection of T cell receptor beta chains follows, all from one sample in a study. MiXCR, run by TCRdb on the RT-PCR reads, gives a single entry per CDR3 protein. The table shows hundreds of thousands of distinct CDR3 sequences, with approximately 15% occurring only once. Source material: memory CD4+ T cells from blood. The source is a female donor in good health, serving as a healthy control. Each CDR3 is given without its conserved first and last residue. The order of the fields is J gene, V gene, CDR3 length, CDR3 protein.

TRBJ1-2,TRBV5-1,12,ASSLETTGGGYT
TRBJ2-3,TRBV25-1,17,ASSEWALAGKGSTDTQY
TRBJ1-1,TRBV6-1,14,ASRGPGQSMNTEAF
TRBJ1-2,TRBV24-1,11,ATSDEGDLGYT
TRBJ2-1,TRBV7-7,13,ASSRRLEGSNEQF
TRBJ2-7,TRBV12-3/TRBV12-4,12,ASRWGTGGNEQY
TRBJ2-1,TRBV9,11,ASSVTPSNEQF
TRBJ1-5,TRBV12-3/TRBV12-4,10,ASSSSDQPQH
TRBJ2-5,TRBV6-2/TRBV6-3,16,ASSSGTSATSTQETQY
TRBJ1-1,TRBV7-2,12,ASSLLLQGAEAF
TRBJ2-5,TRBV30,13,AWSYKGLAGGTQY
TRBJ1-1,TRBV18,11,ASSPPSSTEAF
TRBJ2-5,TRBV7-9,14,ASSPGGSRAVGTQY
TRBJ1-1,TRBV12-3/TRBV12-4,10,ASSLGAGPAF
TRBJ2-5,TRBV5-5,13,ASSSGQGVGGTQY
TRBJ2-3,TRBV7-9,14,ASSPRLGGGTDTQY
TRBJ1-5,TRBV5-1,13,ASSPEDGSNQPQH
TRBJ1-1,TRBV12-3/TRBV12-4,12,ASSLVSGDTEAF
TRBJ1-6,TRBV27,15,ASSLLGGQGASSPLH
TRBJ2-5,TRBV5-1,10,ASSFDQETQY
TRBJ2-5,TRBV7-3,11,ASRRGPSETQY
TRBJ2-5,TRBV5-1,13,ASSSMISGRETQY
TRBJ1-2,TRBV9,12,ASSHGQDNYGYT
TRBJ2-7,TRBV7-2,13,ASSLAAGASYEQY
TRBJ2-1,TRBV20-1,12,SHWTSGAYNEQF
TRBJ2-1,TRBV20-1,13,SASQLVGLAATPF
TRBJ2-7,TRBV29-1,11,SVDSGGGYEQY
TRBJ1-1,TRBV6-5,10,ASSHRHTEAF
TRBJ2-2,TRBV12-5,13,ASGLGQGSGGELF
TRBJ2-5,TRBV4-1,15,ASSLTGVQVPSETQY
TRBJ1-1,TRBV7-8,13,ASSLVVPPRLEAF
TRBJ2-1,TRBV5-4,14,ASSLTGGPGYNEQF
TRBJ1-1,TRBV5-1,12,ASSIQGANTEAF
TRBJ1-6,TRBV20-1,12,SAKREGPNSPLH
TRBJ2-7,TRBV3-1,15,ASSAGTAGGISYEQY
TRBJ1-2,TRBV28,13,ASSSGTGINYGYT
TRBJ2-1,TRBV15,10,ATSPQGYEQF
TRBJ1-1,TRBV7-2,12,ASSQVVGGTEAF
TRBJ2-3,TRBV18,13,ASTGQGGTSGTQY
TRBJ2-7,TRBV14,13,ASSRTGLASYEQY
TRBJ1-2,TRBV27,12,ASSTTRGVYGYT
TRBJ1-5,TRBV19,15,ASSIGQTGQLNQPQH
TRBJ1-1,TRBV6-5,10,ASSRGYTEAF
TRBJ1-5,TRBV6-6,12,ASRLRQGGQPQH
TRBJ1-5,TRBV20-1,11,SAVGTGSQPQH
TRBJ2-5,TRBV20-1,11,SAPGLAEETQY